A single sample is the source of the 15 T cell receptor beta chains below, sequenced in a study of vaccination effects on CD4 cells after COVID-19. Measured with immunoSEQ multiplex PCR; TCRdb has only the in-frame clones, and not every one. Seen here are about 28,000 clones, around 79% observed once, and the top ten hold about a tenth. Their antigen targets remain unknown. Antigen-specific CD4+ T cells were first expanded with viral peptide pools by the ViraFEST assay and only then sequenced. Cells that had been cultured for nine to eleven days were the source of isolated CD4+ T cells. Vaccination of participants consisted of two doses of either the BNT162b2 or mRNA-1273 vaccine. Sequenced material: CD4+ T cells from PBMCs cultured with HCoV-NL63 spike peptides, taken after COVID-19 vaccination. The receptors here all came from a human donor who received a COVID-19 vaccine.

This clone was detected only a few times. V usage is TRBV27 and J usage is TRBJ1-5; unclear D gene. Per the germline V gene, CDR1 is MNHEY and CDR2 is SMNVEV (reference sequence). With 3 bases removed from V and 6 bases from J, the gap between germline ends came to 12 bases. This CDR3 is built from 14 residues. The CDR3 spells CASSFSLFTQPQHF. The CDR3 coding sequence is TGTGCCAGCAGTTTTTCCCTGTTCACTCAGCCCCAGCATTTT.

The chain employs TRBV23-1 and TRBJ2-2, with TRBD2 as a possible D gene (7 bases). TRBV23-1 qualifies as an ORF whose function is uncertain. V was trimmed by 0 bases and J by 3 bases, leaving 14 bases between them. This CDR3 is built from 17 residues. CDR3 protein: CASSQSYGGAYTGELFF. CDR3 DNA sequence: TGCGCCAGCAGTCAATCGTATGGGGGGGCTTACACCGGGGAGCTGTTTTTT.

This sequence joins TRBV6-6 and TRBJ1-1; 11 nucleotides align to TRBD1. The CDR3 has 17 amino acids. The trim removed 5 bases at V and 5 bases at J, leaving 13 bases unmatched. CDR1 is MNHNY, CDR2 SVGAGI, per germline (reference sequence). CDR3 in amino acids: CASSPSRTGGMGTEAFF. The CDR3 nucleotides are TGTGCCAGCAGTCCTTCCCGGACAGGGGGCATGGGGACTGAAGCTTTCTTT.

The sample holds one count of this clone. The chain uses TRBV7-9 and TRBJ2-1; maybe TRBD1 (5 bases). CDR3 length equals 15 residues. V was shortened by 2 bases and J by 3 bases, with 11 bases between the two germline ends. Germline V CDR1 and CDR2: SEHNR, FQNEAQ (reference sequence). The CDR3 sequence is CASSLTAGFYNEQFF. CDR3 bases: TGTGCCAGCAGCTTAACGGCAGGGTTCTACAATGAGCAGTTCTTC.

The rearrangement joins TRBV7-6 to TRBJ2-5, with 12 nucleotides matching TRBD2. Germline V gives CDR1 SGHVS, CDR2 FNYEAQ. The CDR3 extends over 15 amino acids. Trimming removed 6 bases from V and 3 bases from J; junction bases left unmatched: 5. The CDR3 reads CASRSTSGSEETQYF. The CDR3 DNA is TGTGCCAGCAGGTCGACTAGCGGGAGCGAAGAGACCCAGTACTTC.

This clone has just a few counts. The J gene is TRBJ1-1, the V gene TRBV18; 7 nucleotides agree with TRBD1. Germline CDR1 is KGHSH and CDR2 is LQKENI. V trimming: 3 bases; J trimming: 4 bases; junction bases outside the gene matches: 5. The CDR3 spans 14 residues. The CDR3 coding sequence is TGTGCCAGCTCACCTGGAGGGGGCGGCACTGAAGCTTTCTTT. Protein product: CASSPGGGGTEAFF. Full variable domain (outside the CDR3, taken from reference TRBV18 and TRBJ1-1): NAGVMQNPRHLVRRRGQEARLRCSPMKGHSHVYWYRQLPEEGLKFMVYLQKENIIDESGMPKERFSAEFPKEGPSILRIQQVVRGDSAAYFCASSPGGGGTEAFFGQGTRLTVV.

The chain joins TRBV7-9 to TRBJ1-1, with TRBD1 matching 7 bases. Germline CDR1 is SEHNR and CDR2 is FQNEAQ (reference sequence). There are 18 residues in the CDR3. The V segment lost 1 base and the J segment 2 bases; nucleotides outside the gene matches: 13. The CDR3 sequence: CASSLVETGLRLNTEAFF. In nucleotides, the CDR3 is TGTGCCAGCAGCTTAGTAGAGACAGGGCTGAGGTTAAACACTGAAGCTTTCTTT.

This chain uses TRBV9 with TRBJ2-1; D may be TRBD1 (7 bases). The CDR3 is made up of 15 amino acids. Germline V lookup: CDR1 SGDLS, CDR2 YYNGEE. The V end lost 2 bases, the J end lost 1 base, and 10 bases lay between the germline ends. This CDR3 is CASSVAGGSYNEQFF. The CDR3 DNA reads TGTGCCAGCAGCGTCGCAGGGGGGTCCTACAATGAGCAGTTCTTC.

This clone showed up just a few times. This rearrangement joins TRBV19 to TRBJ2-2; 10 bases are shared with TRBD2. The CDR3 consists of 18 residues. V lost 7 bases and J lost 3; bases outside the gene matches: 14. Germline V gene lookup returns CDR1 LNHDA and CDR2 SQIVND (reference sequence). CDR3 amino acids: CASNTHSGRQYYTGELFF. In nucleotides, the CDR3 is TGTGCCAGTAACACCCATAGCGGGAGGCAGTATTACACCGGGGAGCTGTTTTTT.

The CDR3 reads CASRGTENTEAFF. DNA for the CDR3: TGTGCCAGCAGGGGAACAGAGAACACTGAAGCTTTCTTT. V usage is TRBV2 and J usage is TRBJ1-1; D gene unclear. Trimming stripped 6 bases from V and 1 base from J, with 9 bases between. Germline V gene sequence: CDR1 SNHLY, CDR2 FYNNEI. The CDR3 is made up of 13 amino acids.

The chain is built from TRBV5-3 and TRBJ2-6, with a tentative D call TRBD2 (6 bases). TRBV5-3 is labeled an ORF, and its function is uncertain. V lost 4 bases and J 2 bases, leaving 10 bases between the germline ends. This CDR3 has 15 residues. In DNA, the CDR3 is TGTGCCAGAAGCCTGGGCGGGGCTGGGGCCAACGTCCTGACTTTC. This gives the protein CARSLGGAGANVLTF.

The chain links TRBV7-2 to TRBJ1-1; D is ambiguous. Germline lookup yields CDR1 SGHTA and CDR2 FQGNSA. V shed 5 bases and J shed 0 bases, with 16 bases lying between them. This CDR3 contains 16 residues. The CDR3 region is CASSPGTGGLNTEAFF. The CDR3 nucleotides are TGTGCCAGCAGCCCGGGAACCGGAGGGTTGAACACTGAAGCTTTCTTT.

V is TRBV2 and J is TRBJ1-2, with D possibly being TRBD1 (6 bases). Germline CDR1 SNHLY, CDR2 FYNNEI. Trimming stripped 7 bases from V and 7 bases from J, with 25 bases between. This CDR3 spans 16 amino acids. This CDR3 reads CASIKGAGAVLSGYTF. CDR3 sequence (DNA): TGTGCCAGCATAAAAGGGGCAGGGGCCGTCTTGAGTGGCTACACCTTC.

The chain joins TRBV27 to TRBJ2-5; 7 nucleotides align to TRBD1. The CDR3 consists of 15 residues. J gave up 5 bases and V 2 bases, and 8 bases lay outside the gene matches. The germline CDR1 and CDR2 sequences are MNHEY and SMNVEV (reference sequence). CDR3 DNA: TGTGCCAGCAGTTTAAATAACAGGGGTTGGGAGACCCAGTACTTC. Translating it yields CASSLNNRGWETQYF.

The chain carries TRBV5-1 and TRBJ2-2; D may be TRBD1 (6 bases). Trimming stripped 6 bases from V and 3 bases from J, with 15 bases between. The CDR3 contains 15 residues. Germline assignment: CDR1 SGHRS and CDR2 YFSETQ. The CDR3 sequence: CASTTGTTYTGELFF. The CDR3, as DNA: TGCGCCAGCACGACAGGCACCACCTACACCGGGGAGCTGTTTTTT.